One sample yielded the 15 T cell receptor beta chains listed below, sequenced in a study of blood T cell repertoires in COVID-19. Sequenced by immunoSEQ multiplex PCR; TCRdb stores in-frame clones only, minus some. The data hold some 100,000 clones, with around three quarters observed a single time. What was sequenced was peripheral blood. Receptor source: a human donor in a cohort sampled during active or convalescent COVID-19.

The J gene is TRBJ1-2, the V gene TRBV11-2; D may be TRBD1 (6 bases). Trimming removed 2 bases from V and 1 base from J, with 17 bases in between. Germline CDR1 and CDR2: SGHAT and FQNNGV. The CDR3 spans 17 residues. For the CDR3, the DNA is TGTGCCAGCAGCTTACTAACTACAGGGACCAATAACTATGGCTACACCTTC. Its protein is CASSLLTTGTNNYGYTF.

This chain's CDR3 is CASSQHVSGQFF. The CDR3, as DNA: TGTGCCAGCAGCCAACACGTGAGTGGGCAGTTCTTC. The chain joins TRBV3-1 (or the pseudogene TRBV3-2) to TRBJ2-1; the D is unclear. CDR3 length equals 12 residues. V lost 2 bases and J 12 bases, leaving 11 bases between the germline ends. In germline, CDR1 is LGHDT, CDR2 YNNKEL (reference sequence).

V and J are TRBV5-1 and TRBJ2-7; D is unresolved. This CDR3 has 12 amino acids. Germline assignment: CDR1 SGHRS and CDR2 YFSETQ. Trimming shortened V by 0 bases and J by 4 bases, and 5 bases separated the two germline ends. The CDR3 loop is CASSLDRYEQYF. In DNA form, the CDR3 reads TGCGCCAGCAGCTTGGATCGGTACGAGCAGTACTTC.

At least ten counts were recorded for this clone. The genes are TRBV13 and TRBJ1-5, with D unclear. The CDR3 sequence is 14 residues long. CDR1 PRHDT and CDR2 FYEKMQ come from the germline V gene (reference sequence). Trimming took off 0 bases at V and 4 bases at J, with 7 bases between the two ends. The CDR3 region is CASSLGINNQPQHF. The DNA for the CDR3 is TGTGCCAGCAGCTTAGGTATTAATAATCAGCCCCAGCATTTT.

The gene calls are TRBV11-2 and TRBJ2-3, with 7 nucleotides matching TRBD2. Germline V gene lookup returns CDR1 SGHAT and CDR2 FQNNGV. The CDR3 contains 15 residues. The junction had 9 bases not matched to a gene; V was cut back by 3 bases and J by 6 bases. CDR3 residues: CASSFHGRWWDTQYF. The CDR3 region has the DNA TGTGCCAGCAGCTTTCACGGGAGGTGGTGGGATACGCAGTATTTT. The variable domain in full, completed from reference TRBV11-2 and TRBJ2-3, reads EAGVAQSPRYKIIEKRQSVAFWCNPISGHATLYWYQQILGQGPKLLIQFQNNGVVDDSQLPKDRFSAERLKGVDSTLKIQPAKLEDSAVYLCASSFHGRWWDTQYFGPGTRLTVL.

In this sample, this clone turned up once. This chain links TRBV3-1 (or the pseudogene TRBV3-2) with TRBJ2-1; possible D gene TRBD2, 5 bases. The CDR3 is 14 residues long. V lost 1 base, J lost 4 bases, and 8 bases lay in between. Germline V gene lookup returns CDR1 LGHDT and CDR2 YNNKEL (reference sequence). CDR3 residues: CASSQGGEYNEQFF. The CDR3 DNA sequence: TGTGCCAGCAGCCAAGGGGGAGAGTACAATGAGCAGTTCTTC.

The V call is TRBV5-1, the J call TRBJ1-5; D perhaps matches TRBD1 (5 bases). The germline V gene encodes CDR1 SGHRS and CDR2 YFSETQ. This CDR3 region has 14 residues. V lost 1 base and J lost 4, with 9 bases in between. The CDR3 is CASSLSGINQPQHF. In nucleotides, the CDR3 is TGCGCCAGCAGCTTGTCAGGGATTAATCAGCCCCAGCATTTT.

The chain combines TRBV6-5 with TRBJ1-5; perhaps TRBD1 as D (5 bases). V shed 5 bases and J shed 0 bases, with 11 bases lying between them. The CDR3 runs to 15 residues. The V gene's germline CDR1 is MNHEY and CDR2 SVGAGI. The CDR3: CASSPDTISNQPQHF. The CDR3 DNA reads TGTGCCAGCAGTCCGGACACAATTAGCAATCAGCCCCAGCATTTT.

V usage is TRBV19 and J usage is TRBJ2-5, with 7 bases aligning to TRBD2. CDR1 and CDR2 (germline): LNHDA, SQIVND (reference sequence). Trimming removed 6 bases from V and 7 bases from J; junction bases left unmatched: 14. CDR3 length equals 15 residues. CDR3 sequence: CASSAPAGVVGTQYF. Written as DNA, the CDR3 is TGTGCCAGTAGCGCCCCGGCGGGAGTGGTCGGGACCCAGTACTTC.

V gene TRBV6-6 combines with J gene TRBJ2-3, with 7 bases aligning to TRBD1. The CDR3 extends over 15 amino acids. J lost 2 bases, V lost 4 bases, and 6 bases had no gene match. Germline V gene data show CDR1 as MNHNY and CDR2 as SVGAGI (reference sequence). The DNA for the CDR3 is TGTGCCAGCAGTTTAGGGGGCGGTTACACAGATACGCAGTATTTT. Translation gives CASSLGGGYTDTQYF.

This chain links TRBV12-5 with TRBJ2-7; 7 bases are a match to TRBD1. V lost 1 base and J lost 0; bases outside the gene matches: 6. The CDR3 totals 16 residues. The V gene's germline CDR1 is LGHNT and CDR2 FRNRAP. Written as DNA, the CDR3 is TGTGCTAGTGGTTTGGACGTTGGGACAGTCTCCTACGAGCAGTACTTC. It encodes CASGLDVGTVSYEQYF.

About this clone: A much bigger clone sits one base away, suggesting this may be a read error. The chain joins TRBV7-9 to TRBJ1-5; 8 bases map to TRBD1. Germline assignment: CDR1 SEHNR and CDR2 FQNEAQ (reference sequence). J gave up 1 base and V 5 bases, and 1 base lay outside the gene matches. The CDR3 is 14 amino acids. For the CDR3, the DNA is TGTGCCAGCAGCAGGACAGGGAGCAATCAGCCCCAGCATTTT. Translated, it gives CASSRTGSNQPQHF.

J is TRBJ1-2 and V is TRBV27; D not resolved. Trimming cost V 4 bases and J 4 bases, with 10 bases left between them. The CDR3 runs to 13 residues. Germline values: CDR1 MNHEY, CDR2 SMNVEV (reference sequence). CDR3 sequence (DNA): TGTGCCAGCAGTTCGCGAGAGTCCTATGGCTACACCTTC. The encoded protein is CASSSRESYGYTF.

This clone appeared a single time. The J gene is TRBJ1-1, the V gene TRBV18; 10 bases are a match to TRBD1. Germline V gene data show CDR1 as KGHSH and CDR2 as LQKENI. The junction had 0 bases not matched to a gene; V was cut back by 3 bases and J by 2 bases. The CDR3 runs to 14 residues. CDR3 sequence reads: CASSPTGGNTEAFF. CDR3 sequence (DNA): TGTGCCAGCTCACCGACAGGGGGCAACACTGAAGCTTTCTTT.

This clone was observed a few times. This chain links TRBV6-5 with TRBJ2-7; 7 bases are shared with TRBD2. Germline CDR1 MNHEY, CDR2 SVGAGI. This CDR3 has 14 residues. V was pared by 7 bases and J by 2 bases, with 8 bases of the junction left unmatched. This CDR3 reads CASTGLLAPYEQYF. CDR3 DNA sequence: TGTGCCAGCACCGGATTACTAGCGCCCTACGAGCAGTACTTC.